This record looks at one T cell receptor beta chain sequence and its context. Its antigen is unidentified. At baseline, cycle 4 day 1, and cycle 7 day 1, blood was sampled. The CDR3 has 12 amino acids. Trimming at V came to 5 bases and at J to 7 bases, leaving 8 bases not matched to a gene. CDR1 is SQVTM, CDR2 ANQGSEA, per germline. The data were taken from a study of OX40 agonist ivuxolimab in advanced cancers. Study outcomes and limitations: Certain nonresponders likewise exhibited a low normalized T-cell clonal expansion. Among patients with partial responses at 0.1-3.0 mg/kg, clonal expansion was among the lowest.

Assay: immunoSEQ multiplex PCR; the TCRdb copy retains only in-frame clones and omits some. The sample gives roughly 25,000 clones, about 85% of which show up once; about 44% is in the top ten. The chain is built from TRBV29-1 and TRBJ2-7; 7 positions agree with TRBD2. The TCR was taken from an adult with an advanced solid tumor such as melanoma, head and neck, liver or kidney cancer. The specimen was CD4+ or CD8+ T cells sorted from blood, collected in a trial of the OX40 agonist ivuxolimab. The CDR3 DNA reads as TGCAGCGTTCTGGGGGTCGGGAGGGAGCAGTACTTC. This sequence encodes CSVLGVGREQYF.